A single T cell receptor beta chain is shown here with its context. The specificity of this receptor is unknown. No qualities accompany the bases; no much larger clone lies one base away. This sample was included in a study of blood T cell repertoires in COVID-19 (dated by TCRdb to between 2020 and 2021). With regard to the full study: The collaborator samples originated in the United States, Italy and Spain and spanned the acute and convalescent phases of COVID-19. Samples came from the ongoing ImmuneRACE study (first 160 participants) plus 1,254 subjects from 6 global collaborators. A de-identified subject ID, COVID-19 status, age in years and sex were almost always included in the sample metadata. Where available, HLA class I and class II types were obtained from metadata supplied by the sample provider rather than from assay-based typing. The material from the prospective study consisted of cDNA or gDNA derived from T cells, B-cell-depleted T cells, or PBMCs. Subjects who had been exposed to COVID-19, were actively infected with it, or had recovered from it provided the deeply sampled blood TCRbeta repertoires that made up the dataset. The repertoires were released in a freely available public database meant as a resource for research on the immune response to SARS-CoV-2.

Each collaborating institution followed its own protocols to collect whole blood in K2EDTA tubes. Collaborator samples were shipped for TCRbeta analysis as frozen whole blood, isolated PBMCs, or DNA extracted from either sample type. TCRbeta CDR3 regions were amplified from genomic DNA using the immunoSEQ Assay, a bias-controlled multiplex PCR. The authors processed their data as follows. The number of nucleated cells in each sample was estimated from the amplification of reference gene primers within the assay. To quantify the absolute abundance of each unique TCRbeta CDR3 rearrangement, sequence reads were collapsed and filtered. For each sample, productive Simpson clonality was calculated as the square root of Simpson's diversity index across productive rearrangements. What TCRdb holds here is the immuneACCESS table cut down to in-frame rearrangements. Part of the clones is not present; checked against another copy, under half of the missing clones reflect an unresolved V gene, and the others are unexplained. V, J and clone size were drawn from that table, and D and trimming were deduced from the DNA. The sample table lists tens of thousands of clones, roughly 87% of them with a count of one. Together, the top ten hold roughly 15% of the sample.

Summary of the overall study and its limitations: How much clinical and demographic metadata was included differed by source and by participant, and the metadata was provided uncurated.

This sequence originates from a male donor with acute or convalescent COVID-19. Sequenced material: peripheral blood.

CDR3 protein: CASILAGGPDYEQYF. DNA sequence: TGTGCCAGCATACTAGCGGGGGGCCCCGACTACGAGCAGTACTTC. Recombination linked TRBV6-5 to TRBJ2-7; 12 central bases correspond to TRBD2. According to the germline V gene, CDR1 reads MNHEY and CDR2 reads SVGAGI. Unmatched junction bases come to 7, with V trimmed by 7 bases and J by 3 bases. The CDR3 numbers 15 residues from cysteine through phenylalanine. Here the CDR3 DNA is all that survives: 45 bases in frame from base 1.